This TCR beta chain is drawn from a study of blood T cell repertoires in COVID-19. About the research overall: The United States, Italy and Spain were the sources of the acute and convalescent COVID-19 samples. T cells, B-cell-depleted T cells, or PBMCs supplied cDNA or gDNA.

With respect to this clone: The germline gene is not matched at one end of the junction; a read error may be the cause.

Original processing methods: Amplifying reference gene primers gave estimates of nucleated cell counts. Sequenced by immunoSEQ multiplex PCR; TCRdb stores in-frame clones only, minus some. V and J calls and clone size come straight from that table; D and trimming were deduced from the DNA. The sample lists more than 150,000 clones; around nine tenths were seen once. Germline CDR1 and CDR2: LGHNA and YSLEER. This CDR3 spans 13 amino acids. The gene calls are TRBV4-3 and TRBJ2-5; TRBD2 agrees at 10 bases. This receptor was identified in a man in his fifties or sixties with acute or convalescent COVID-19. Material: peripheral blood. The CDR3 coding sequence is TGCGCCAGCAGCCAAGATCTAGCGGGGGCCCAACACTTC. This translates into CASSQDLAGAQHF.